This TCR beta chain comes out of a study of CD4+ T cells in melanoma. Germline V gene lookup returns CDR1 WNHNN and CDR2 SYGVQD (reference sequence). The V segment lost 0 bases and the J segment 12 bases; nucleotides outside the gene matches: 2. The CDR3 runs 14 residues. Only in-frame clones appear in the TCRdb table, and some are missing; sequencing was by immunoSEQ multiplex PCR. Here the sample spans 20,000 or so clones, just under 80% being singletons. J is TRBJ2-1 and V is TRBV10-1, with 13 nucleotides matching TRBD2. This TCR came from a human donor with melanoma. CDR3 residues: CASSESRLAGGQFF. In nucleotides, the CDR3 is TGCGCCAGCAGTGAGTCGAGACTAGCGGGGGGGCAGTTCTTC.